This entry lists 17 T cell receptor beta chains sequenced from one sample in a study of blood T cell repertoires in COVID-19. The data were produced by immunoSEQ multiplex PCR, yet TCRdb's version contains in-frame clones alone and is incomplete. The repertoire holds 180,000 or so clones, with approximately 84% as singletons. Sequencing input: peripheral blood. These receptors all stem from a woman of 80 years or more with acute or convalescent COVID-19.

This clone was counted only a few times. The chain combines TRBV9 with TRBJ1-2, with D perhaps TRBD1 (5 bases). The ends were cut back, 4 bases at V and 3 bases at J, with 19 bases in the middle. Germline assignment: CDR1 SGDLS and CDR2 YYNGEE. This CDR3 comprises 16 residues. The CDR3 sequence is CASSPLGPTADYGYTF. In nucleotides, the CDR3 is TGTGCCAGCAGCCCCCTAGGCCCGACAGCTGACTATGGCTACACCTTC.

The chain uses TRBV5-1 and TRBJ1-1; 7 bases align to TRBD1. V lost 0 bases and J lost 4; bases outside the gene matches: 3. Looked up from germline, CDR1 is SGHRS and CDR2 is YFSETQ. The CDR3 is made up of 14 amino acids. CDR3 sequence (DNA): TGCGCCAGCAGCTTGGAGGGGGCACCCACTGAAGCTTTCTTT. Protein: CASSLEGAPTEAFF.

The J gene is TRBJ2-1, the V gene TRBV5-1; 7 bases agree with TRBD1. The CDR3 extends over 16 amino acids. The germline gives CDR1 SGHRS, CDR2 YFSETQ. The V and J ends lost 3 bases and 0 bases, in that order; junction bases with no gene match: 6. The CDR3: CASSSDRASSYNEQFF. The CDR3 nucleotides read TGCGCCAGCAGCTCTGACAGGGCAAGCTCCTACAATGAGCAGTTCTTC.

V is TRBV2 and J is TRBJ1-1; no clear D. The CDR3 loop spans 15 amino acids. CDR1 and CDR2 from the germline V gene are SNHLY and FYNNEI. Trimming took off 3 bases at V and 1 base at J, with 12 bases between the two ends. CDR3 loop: CASSERVGGNTEAFF. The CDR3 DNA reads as TGTGCCAGCAGTGAGAGGGTAGGTGGGAACACTGAAGCTTTCTTT.

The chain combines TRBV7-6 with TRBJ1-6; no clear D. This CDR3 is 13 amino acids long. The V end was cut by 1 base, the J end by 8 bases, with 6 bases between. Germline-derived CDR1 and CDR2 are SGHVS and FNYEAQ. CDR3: CASSLDGDSPLHF. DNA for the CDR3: TGTGCCAGCAGCTTAGACGGGGATTCACCCCTCCACTTT. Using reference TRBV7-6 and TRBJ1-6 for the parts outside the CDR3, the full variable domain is GAGVSQSPRYKVTKRGQDVALRCDPISGHVSLYWYRQALGQGPEFLTYFNYEAQQDKSGLPNDRFSAERPEGSISTLTIQRTEQRDSAMYRCASSLDGDSPLHFGNGTRLTVT.

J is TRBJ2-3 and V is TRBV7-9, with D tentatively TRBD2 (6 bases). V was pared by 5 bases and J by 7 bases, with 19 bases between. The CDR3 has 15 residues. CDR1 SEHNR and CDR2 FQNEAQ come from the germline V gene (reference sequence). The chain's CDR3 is CASSLGLTFGYTQYF. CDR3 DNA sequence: TGTGCCAGCAGCCTCGGACTAACTTTCGGGTATACGCAGTATTTT.

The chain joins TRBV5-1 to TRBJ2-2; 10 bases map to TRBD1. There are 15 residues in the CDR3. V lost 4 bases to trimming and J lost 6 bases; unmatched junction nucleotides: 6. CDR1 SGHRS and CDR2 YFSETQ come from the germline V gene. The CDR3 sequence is CASSLRTGGPGELFF. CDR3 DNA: TGCGCCAGCAGCCTCCGGACAGGGGGACCCGGGGAGCTGTTTTTT.

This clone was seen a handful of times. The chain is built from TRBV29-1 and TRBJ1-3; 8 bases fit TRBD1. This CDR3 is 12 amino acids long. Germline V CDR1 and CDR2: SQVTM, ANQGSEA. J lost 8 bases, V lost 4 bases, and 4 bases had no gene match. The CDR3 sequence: CSVGQGADTIYF. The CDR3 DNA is TGCAGCGTTGGGCAGGGGGCAGACACCATATATTTT. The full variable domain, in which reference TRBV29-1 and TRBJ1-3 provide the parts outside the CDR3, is SAVISQKPSRDICQRGTSLTIQCQVDSQVTMMFWYRQQPGQSLTLIATANQGSEATYESGFVIDKFPISRPNLTFSTLTVSNMSPEDSSIYLCSVGQGADTIYFGEGSWLTVV.

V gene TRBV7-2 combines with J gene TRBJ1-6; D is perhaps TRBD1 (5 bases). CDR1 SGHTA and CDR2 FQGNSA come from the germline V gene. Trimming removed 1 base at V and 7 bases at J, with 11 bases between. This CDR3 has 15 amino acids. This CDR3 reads CASSLDRKANSPLHF. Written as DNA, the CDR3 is TGTGCCAGCAGCTTAGACAGGAAAGCAAATTCACCCCTCCACTTT.

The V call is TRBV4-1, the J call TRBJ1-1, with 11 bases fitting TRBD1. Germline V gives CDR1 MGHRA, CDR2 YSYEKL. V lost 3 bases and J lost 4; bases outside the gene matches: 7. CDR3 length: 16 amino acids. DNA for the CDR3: TGCGCCAGCAGCCAGGAAAGGGGGACAGGGGGCACTGAAGCTTTCTTT. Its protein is CASSQERGTGGTEAFF.

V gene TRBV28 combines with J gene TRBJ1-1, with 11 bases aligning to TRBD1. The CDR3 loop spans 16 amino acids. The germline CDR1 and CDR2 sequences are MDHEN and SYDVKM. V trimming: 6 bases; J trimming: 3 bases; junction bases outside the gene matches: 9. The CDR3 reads CASRPDRGRGDTEAFF. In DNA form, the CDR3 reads TGTGCCAGCAGACCGGACAGGGGGCGCGGGGACACTGAAGCTTTCTTT.

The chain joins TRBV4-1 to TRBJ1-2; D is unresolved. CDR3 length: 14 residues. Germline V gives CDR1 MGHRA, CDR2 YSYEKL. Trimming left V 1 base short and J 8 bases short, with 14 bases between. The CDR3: CASSQGHAAGGYTF. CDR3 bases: TGCGCCAGCAGCCAAGGTCACGCCGCGGGAGGCTACACCTTC.

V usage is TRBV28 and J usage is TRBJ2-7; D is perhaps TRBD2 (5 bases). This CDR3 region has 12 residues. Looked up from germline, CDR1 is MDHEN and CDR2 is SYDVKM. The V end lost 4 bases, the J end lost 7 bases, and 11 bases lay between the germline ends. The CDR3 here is CASSSGLGEQYF. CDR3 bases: TGTGCCAGCAGTTCCGGACTTGGGGAGCAGTACTTC.

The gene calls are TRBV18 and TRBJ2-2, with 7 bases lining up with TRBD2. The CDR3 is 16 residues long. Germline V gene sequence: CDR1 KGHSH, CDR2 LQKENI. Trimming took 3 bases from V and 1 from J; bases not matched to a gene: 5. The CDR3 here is CASSPREDLNTGELFF. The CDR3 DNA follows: TGTGCCAGCTCACCCCGGGAGGACCTGAACACCGGGGAGCTGTTTTTT.

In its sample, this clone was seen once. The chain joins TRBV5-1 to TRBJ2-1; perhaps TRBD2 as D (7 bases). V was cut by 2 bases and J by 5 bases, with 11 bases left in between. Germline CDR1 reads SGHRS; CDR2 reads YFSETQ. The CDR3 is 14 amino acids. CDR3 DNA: TGCGCCAGCAGCTTCGGCGGGGGCCACAATGAGCAGTTCTTC. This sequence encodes CASSFGGGHNEQFF.

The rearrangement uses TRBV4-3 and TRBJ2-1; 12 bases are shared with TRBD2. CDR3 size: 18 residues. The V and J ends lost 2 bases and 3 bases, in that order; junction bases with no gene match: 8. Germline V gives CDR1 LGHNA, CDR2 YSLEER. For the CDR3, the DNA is TGCGCCAGCAGCCAACTAGCGGGAGGGCCCACCCTCTACAATGAGCAGTTCTTC. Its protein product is CASSQLAGGPTLYNEQFF.

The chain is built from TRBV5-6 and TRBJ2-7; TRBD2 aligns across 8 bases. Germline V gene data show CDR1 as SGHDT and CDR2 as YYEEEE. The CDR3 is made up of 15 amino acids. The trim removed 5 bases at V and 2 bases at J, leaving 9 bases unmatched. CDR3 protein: CASSETLAGPYEQYF. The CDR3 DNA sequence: TGTGCCAGCAGTGAGACGTTAGCGGGGCCCTACGAGCAGTACTTC.